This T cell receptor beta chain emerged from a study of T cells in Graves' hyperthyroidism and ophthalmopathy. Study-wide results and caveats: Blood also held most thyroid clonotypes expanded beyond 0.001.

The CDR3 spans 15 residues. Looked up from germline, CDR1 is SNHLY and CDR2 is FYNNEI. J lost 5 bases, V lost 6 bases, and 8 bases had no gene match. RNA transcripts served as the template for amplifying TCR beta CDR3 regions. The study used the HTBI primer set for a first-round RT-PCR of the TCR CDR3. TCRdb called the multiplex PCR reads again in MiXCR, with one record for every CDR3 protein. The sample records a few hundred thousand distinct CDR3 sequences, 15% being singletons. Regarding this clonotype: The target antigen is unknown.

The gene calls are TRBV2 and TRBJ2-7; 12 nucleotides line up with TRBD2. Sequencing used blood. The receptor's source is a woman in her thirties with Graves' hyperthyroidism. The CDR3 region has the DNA TGTGCCAGCAGAGGGGGACTAGCGGGTTACCACGAGCAGTACTTC. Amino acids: CASRGGLAGYHEQYF. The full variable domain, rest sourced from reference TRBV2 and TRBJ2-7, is EPEVTQTPSHQVTQMGQEVILRCVPISNHLYFYWYRQILGQKVEFLVSFYNNEISEKSEIFDDQFSVERPDGSNFTLKIRSTKLEDSAMYFCASRGGLAGYHEQYFGPGTRLTVT.